The clone carrying this T cell receptor (beta chain) appeared a few times. Its antigen is unidentified. This sample was taken from a study of cytomegalovirus exposure and HLA in healthy donors. The PCR was carried out with 60 Vbeta primers and 13 Jbeta primers. Here immunoSEQ multiplex PCR was the method, and the copy in TCRdb shows in-frame clones only, minus some. The sample lists 98,000 or so clones, approximately 76% seen once, with roughly 5.4% in the top ten. Study-level results: More than 15,000 TCR beta sequences were associated with HLA alleles at 0.05 false discovery rate in a later analysis.

This TCR was recovered from a woman aged 18-29 years in good health and CMV-seropositive. Specimen: PBMCs.

The CDR3 region has the DNA TGTGCCAGCAGGGGGGGTAGGGGGAACACTGAAGCTTTCTTT. This sequence encodes CASRGGRGNTEAFF. The V gene is TRBV6-1, the J gene TRBJ1-1; D perhaps matches TRBD1 (5 bases). Germline CDR1 MNHNS, CDR2 SASEGT. The CDR3 sequence is 14 residues long. V was pared by 6 bases and J by 1 base, with 12 bases between.